This T cell receptor beta chain was obtained from a study of a mutant IDH1 vaccine in newly diagnosed glioma. As for the study in general: Eight vaccinations went to patients in weeks 1, 3, 5, 7, 11, 15, 19, 23.

On this clone itself: Antigen specificity is unknown.

The time point denotes: week 5, during vaccination. Mutant IDH1 20-mer peptide, at 300 ug, made up each vaccine dose, with topical imiquimod. Assay: immunoSEQ multiplex PCR; the TCRdb copy retains only in-frame clones and omits some. The sample yields tens of thousands of clones, more than 80% seen once. This CDR3 comprises 14 residues. Germline CDR1 MNHEY, CDR2 SMNVEV (reference sequence). J was trimmed by 3 bases and V by 4 bases; bases with no gene match: 2. This sequence joins TRBV27 and TRBJ2-7; TRBD2 agrees at 11 bases. The clonotype comes from a woman aged 35 to 49 with glioma. The sample here was PBMCs, taken from a glioma patient whose treatment included an IDH1 peptide vaccine. The CDR3 nucleotides read TGTGCCAGCAGTTCGGGGACTAGCGGCTACGAGCAGTACTTC. This sequence encodes CASSSGTSGYEQYF.